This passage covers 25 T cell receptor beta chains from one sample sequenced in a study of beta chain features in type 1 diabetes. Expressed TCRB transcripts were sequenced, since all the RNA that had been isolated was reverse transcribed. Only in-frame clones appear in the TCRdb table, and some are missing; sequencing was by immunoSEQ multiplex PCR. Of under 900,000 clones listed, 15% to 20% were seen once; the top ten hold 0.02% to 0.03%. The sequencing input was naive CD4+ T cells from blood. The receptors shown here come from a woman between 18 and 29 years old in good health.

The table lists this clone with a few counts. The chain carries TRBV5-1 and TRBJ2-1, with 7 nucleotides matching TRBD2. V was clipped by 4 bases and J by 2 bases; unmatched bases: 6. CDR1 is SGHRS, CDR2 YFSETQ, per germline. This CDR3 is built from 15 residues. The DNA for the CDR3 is TGCGCCAGCAGCCTACGAACTAGCGCCTACAATGAGCAGTTCTTC. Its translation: CASSLRTSAYNEQFF. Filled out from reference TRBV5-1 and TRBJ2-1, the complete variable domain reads KAGVTQTPRYLIKTRGQQVTLSCSPISGHRSVSWYQQTPGQGLQFLFEYFSETQRNKGNFPGRFSGRQFSNSRSEMNVSTLELGDSALYLCASSLRTSAYNEQFFGPGTRLTVL.

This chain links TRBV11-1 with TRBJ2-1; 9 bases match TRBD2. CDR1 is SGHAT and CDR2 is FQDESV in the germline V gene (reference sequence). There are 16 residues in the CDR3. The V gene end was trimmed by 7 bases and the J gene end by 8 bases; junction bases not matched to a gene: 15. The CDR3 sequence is CASTDEKREEAHEQFF. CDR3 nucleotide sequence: TGTGCCAGCACCGATGAGAAGCGGGAGGAAGCTCATGAGCAGTTCTTC.

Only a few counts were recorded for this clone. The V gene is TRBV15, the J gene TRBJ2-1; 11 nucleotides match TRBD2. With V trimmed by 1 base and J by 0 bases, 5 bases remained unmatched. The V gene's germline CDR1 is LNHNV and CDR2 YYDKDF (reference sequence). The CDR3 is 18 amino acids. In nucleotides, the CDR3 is TGTGCCACCAGCAGAGCCGCTAGCGGGGGGCGCTCCTACAATGAGCAGTTCTTC. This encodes CATSRAASGGRSYNEQFF. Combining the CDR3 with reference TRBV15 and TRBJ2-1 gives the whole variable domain DAMVIQNPRYQVTQFGKPVTLSCSQTLNHNVMYWYQQKSSQAPKLLFHYYDKDFNNEADTPDNFQSRRPNTSFCFLDIRSPGLGDTAMYLCATSRAASGGRSYNEQFFGPGTRLTVL.

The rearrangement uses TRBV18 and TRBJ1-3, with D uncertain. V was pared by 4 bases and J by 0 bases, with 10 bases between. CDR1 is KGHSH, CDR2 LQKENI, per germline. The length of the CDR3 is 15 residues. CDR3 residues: CASSRLQSSGNTIYF. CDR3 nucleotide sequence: TGTGCCAGCTCACGCCTACAGAGCTCTGGAAACACCATATATTTT.

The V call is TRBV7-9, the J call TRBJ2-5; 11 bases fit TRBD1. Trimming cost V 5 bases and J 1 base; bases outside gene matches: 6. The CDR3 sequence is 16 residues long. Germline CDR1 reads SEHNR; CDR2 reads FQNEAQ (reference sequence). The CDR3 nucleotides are TGTGCCAGCAGCCTAGGACAGGGGGCCTTCCAAGAGACCCAGTACTTC. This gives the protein CASSLGQGAFQETQYF.

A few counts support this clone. Here the CDR3 reads CASRNAEFNEKLFF. CDR3 nucleotides: TGTGCCAGCAGGAACGCAGAGTTTAATGAAAAACTGTTTTTT. The genes are TRBV2 and TRBJ1-4; D uncertain. V lost 6 bases to trimming and J lost 4 bases, with 12 bases between them. The germline gives CDR1 SNHLY, CDR2 FYNNEI. This CDR3 region has 14 residues.

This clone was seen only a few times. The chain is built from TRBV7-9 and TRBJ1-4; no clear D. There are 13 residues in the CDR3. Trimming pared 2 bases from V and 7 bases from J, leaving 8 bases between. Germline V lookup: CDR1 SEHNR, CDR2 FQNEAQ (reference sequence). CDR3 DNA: TGTGCCAGCAGCTTACAGGATGCTGAAAAACTGTTTTTT. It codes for CASSLQDAEKLFF.

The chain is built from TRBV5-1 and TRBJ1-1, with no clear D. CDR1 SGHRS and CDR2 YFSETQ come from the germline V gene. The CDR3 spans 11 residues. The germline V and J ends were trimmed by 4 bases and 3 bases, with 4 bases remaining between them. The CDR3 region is CASSTDTEAFF. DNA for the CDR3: TGCGCCAGCAGCACCGACACTGAAGCTTTCTTT.

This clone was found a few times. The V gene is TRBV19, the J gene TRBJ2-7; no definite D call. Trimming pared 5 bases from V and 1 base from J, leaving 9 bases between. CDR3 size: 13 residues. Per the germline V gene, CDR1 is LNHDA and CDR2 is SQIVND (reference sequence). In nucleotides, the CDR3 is TGTGCCAGTAGTGGTTTCCCGTCCTACGAGCAGTACTTC. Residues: CASSGFPSYEQYF.

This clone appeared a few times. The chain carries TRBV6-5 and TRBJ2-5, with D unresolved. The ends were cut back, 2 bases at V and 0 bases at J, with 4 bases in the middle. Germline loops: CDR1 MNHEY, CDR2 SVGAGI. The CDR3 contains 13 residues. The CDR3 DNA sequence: TGTGCCAGCAGTTACGTGCACCAAGAGACCCAGTACTTC. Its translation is CASSYVHQETQYF.

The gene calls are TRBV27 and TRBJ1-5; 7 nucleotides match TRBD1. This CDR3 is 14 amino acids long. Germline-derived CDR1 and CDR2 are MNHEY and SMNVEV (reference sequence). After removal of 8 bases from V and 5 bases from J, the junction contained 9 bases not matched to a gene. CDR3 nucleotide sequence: TGTGCCAGCTCTTCCGGGACAGCTCATCAGCCCCAGCATTTT. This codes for CASSSGTAHQPQHF.

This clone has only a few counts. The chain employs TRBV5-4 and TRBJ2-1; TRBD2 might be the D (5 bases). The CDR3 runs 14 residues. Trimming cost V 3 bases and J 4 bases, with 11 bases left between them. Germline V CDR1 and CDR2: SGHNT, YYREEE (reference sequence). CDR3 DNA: TGTGCCAGCAGCTACCGGGGAACATACAATGAGCAGTTCTTC. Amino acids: CASSYRGTYNEQFF.

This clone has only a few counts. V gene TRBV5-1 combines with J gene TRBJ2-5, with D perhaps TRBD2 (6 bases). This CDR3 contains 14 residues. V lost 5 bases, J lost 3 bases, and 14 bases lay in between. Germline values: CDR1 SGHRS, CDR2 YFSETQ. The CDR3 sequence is CASSREAGKETQYF. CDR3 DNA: TGCGCCAGCAGTCGAGAAGCGGGCAAAGAGACCCAGTACTTC.

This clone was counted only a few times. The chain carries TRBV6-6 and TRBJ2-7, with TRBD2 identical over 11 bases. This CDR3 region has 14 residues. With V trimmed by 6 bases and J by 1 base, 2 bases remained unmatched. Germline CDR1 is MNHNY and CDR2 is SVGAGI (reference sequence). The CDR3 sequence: CASSTSGSSYEQYF. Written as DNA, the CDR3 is TGTGCCAGCAGCACTAGCGGGAGTTCCTACGAGCAGTACTTC.

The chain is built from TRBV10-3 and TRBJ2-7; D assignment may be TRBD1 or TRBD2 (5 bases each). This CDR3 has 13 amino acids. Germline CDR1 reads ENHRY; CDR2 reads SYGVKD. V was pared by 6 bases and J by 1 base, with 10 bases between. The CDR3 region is CAISRDESYEQYF. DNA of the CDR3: TGTGCCATCAGCCGGGACGAGTCCTACGAGCAGTACTTC.

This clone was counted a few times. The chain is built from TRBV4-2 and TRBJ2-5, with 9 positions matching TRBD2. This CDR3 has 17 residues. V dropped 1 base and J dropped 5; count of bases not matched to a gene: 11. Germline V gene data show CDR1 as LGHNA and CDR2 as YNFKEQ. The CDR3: CASSQVHGASGTETQYF. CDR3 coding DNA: TGTGCCAGCAGCCAAGTGCACGGGGCTAGCGGGACCGAGACCCAGTACTTC.

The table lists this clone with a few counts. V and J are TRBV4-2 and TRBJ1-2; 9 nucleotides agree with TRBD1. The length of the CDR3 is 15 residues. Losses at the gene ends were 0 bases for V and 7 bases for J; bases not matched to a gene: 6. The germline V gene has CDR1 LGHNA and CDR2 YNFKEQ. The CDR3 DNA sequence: TGTGCCAGCAGCCAAGAAGGACAGGGGCAAGCTGGCTACACCTTC. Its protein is CASSQEGQGQAGYTF.

CDR3 coding DNA: TGTGCCAGTTCCTCTCAGGGGTTGCGGAAACTGTTTTTT. Translation gives CASSSQGLRKLFF. V is TRBV7-2 and J is TRBJ1-4; possibly TRBD1 for D (6 bases). Looked up from germline, CDR1 is SGHTA and CDR2 is FQGNSA. The V gene lost 9 bases and the J gene lost 11 bases, with 19 bases spanning the gap. CDR3 size: 13 residues.

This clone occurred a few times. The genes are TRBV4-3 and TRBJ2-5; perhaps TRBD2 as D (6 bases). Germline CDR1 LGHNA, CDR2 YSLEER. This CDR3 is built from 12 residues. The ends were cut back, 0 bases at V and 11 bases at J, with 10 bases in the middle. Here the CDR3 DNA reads TGCGCCAGCAGCCAAGACGGACGGGAGCAGTACTTC. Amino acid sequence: CASSQDGREQYF.

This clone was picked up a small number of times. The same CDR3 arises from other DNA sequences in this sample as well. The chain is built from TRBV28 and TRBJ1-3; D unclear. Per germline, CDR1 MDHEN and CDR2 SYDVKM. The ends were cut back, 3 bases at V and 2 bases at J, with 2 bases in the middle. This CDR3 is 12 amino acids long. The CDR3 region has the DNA TGTGCCAGCAGTTTCCCTGGAAACACCATATATTTT. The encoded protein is CASSFPGNTIYF.

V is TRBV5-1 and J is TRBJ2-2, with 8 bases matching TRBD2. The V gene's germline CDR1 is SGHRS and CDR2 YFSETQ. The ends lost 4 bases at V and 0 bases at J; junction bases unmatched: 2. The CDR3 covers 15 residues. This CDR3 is CASSPREANTGELFF. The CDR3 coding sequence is TGCGCCAGCAGCCCGCGGGAGGCGAACACCGGGGAGCTGTTTTTT.

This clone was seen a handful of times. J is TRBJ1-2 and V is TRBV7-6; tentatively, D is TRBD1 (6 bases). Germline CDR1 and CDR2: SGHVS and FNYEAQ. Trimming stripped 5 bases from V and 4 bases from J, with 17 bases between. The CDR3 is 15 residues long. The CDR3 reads CASSPGPTGVYGYTF. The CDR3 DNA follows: TGTGCCAGCAGCCCGGGACCGACAGGAGTCTATGGCTACACCTTC.

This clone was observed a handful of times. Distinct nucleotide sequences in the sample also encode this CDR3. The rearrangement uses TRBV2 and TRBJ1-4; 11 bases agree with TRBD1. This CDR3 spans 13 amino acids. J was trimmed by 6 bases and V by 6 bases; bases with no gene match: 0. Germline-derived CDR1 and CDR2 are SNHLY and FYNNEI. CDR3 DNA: TGTGCCAGCAGGGACAGGGGGCATGAAAAACTGTTTTTT. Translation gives CASRDRGHEKLFF.

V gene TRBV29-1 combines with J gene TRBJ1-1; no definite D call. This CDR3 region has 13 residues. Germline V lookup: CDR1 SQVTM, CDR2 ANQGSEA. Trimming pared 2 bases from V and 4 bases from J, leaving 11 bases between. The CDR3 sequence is CSVERSQLTEAFF. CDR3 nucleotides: TGCAGCGTTGAAAGATCACAGCTCACTGAAGCTTTCTTT.

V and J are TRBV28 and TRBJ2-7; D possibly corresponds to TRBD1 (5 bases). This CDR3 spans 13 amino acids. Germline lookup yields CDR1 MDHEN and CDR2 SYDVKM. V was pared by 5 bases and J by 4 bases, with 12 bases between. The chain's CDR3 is CASSPARAYEQYF. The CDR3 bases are TGTGCCAGCAGTCCGGCCAGGGCTTACGAGCAGTACTTC.